This TCR beta chain was sequenced in a study of B cell selection in AIRE deficiency. Study conclusions and caveats: Patient Tconv and Treg cells showed healthy-like TCRBV usage, CDR3 length, diversity. Healthy donors alone shared 30% to 35% of 3,300 or so Treg sequences; patients alone approximately 9.3%. About 30.6% of healthy-shared Treg sequences were found among patient Tconv cells. With only TCRbeta sequenced, around 40% of shared healthy Treg sequences overlapped Tconv.

The sorted conventional CD4 T cells were gated as CD4+CD127+. The assay was immunoSEQ multiplex PCR, and TCRdb's table has in-frame clones only and misses some. The sample lists more than 25,000 clones, 95% to 96% occurring once. Only one count was recorded for this clone. The antigen is not known. This CDR3 region has 17 residues. Germline lookup yields CDR1 LGHNA and CDR2 YNFKEQ. V gave up 0 bases and J gave up 0 bases, with 15 bases separating them. The specimen was CD4+CD127+ conventional T cells sorted from PBMCs. This sequence was found in a human donor in good health. The V gene is TRBV4-2, the J gene TRBJ2-7; D is tentatively TRBD1 or TRBD2 (5 bases each). DNA of the CDR3: TGTGCCAGCAGCCAAGAGAAGGGGAGTCTTCACTCCTACGAGCAGTACTTC. Its translation: CASSQEKGSLHSYEQYF.